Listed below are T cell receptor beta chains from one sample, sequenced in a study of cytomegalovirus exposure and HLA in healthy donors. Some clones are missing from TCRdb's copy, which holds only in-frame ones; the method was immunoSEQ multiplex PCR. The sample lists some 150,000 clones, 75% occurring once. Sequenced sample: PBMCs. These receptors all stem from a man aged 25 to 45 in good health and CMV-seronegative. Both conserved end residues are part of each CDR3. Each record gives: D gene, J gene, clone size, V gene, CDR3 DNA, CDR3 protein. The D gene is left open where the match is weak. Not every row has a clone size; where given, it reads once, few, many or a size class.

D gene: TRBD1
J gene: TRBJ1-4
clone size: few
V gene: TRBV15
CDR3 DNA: TGTGCCACCAGCGGGGGACAGGGGGATAATGAAAAACTGTTTTTT
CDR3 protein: CATSGGQGDNEKLFF

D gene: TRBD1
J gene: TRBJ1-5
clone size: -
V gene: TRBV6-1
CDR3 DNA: TGTGCCAGCGACCCGACAGGGCCCAGCAATCAGCCCCAGCATTTT
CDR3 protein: CASDPTGPSNQPQHF

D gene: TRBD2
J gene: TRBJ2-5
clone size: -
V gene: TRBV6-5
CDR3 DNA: TGTGCCAGCAGTTTATATCCTAGCGGAGTAGAAGAGACCCAGTACTTC
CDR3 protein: CASSLYPSGVEETQYF

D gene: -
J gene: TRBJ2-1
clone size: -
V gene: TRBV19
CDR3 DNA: TGTGCCAGTAGTATACGGCCGGGACGGGGGGCCCATGAGCAGTTCTTC
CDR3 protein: CASSIRPGRGAHEQFF

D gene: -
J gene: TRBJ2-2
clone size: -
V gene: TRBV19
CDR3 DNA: TGTGCCAGTAGTATTGAGGGGGTCGGGGAGCTGTTTTTT
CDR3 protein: CASSIEGVGELFF

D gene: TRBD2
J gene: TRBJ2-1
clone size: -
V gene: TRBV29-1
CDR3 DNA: TGCAGCGTTGTTGGGTCGGGGGGGCCGGGTAATGAGCAGTTCTTC
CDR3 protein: CSVVGSGGPGNEQFF

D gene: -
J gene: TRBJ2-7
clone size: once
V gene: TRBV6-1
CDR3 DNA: TGTGCCAGCAGTCCTCGGGGAGAAAGCTACGAGCAGTACTTC
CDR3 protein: CASSPRGESYEQYF

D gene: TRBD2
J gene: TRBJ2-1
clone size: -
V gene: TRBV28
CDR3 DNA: TGTGCCAGCAGTTTATGGGCTAGCGGGAGGGATAATGAGCAGTTCTTC
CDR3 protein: CASSLWASGRDNEQFF

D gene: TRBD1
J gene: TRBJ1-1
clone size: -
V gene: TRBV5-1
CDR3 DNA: TGCGCCAGCAGCGTTACCGGGACAGGGGCCGTTCTGGCAGCTTTCTTT
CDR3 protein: CASSVTGTGAVLAAFF

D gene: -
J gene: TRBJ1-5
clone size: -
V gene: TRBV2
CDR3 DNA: TGTGCCAGCAGTGGGACTGAGCAGCGTGGGCCCCAGCATTTT
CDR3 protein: CASSGTEQRGPQHF

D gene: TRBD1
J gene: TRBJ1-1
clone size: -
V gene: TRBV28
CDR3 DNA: TGTGCCAGCAACCCAACAGGGGGCGGCGGCACTGAAGCTTTCTTT
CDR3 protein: CASNPTGGGGTEAFF

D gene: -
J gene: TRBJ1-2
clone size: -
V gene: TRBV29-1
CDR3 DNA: TGCAGCTCCCGCGGGGAATGGAGCGGCTACACCTTC
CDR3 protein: CSSRGEWSGYTF

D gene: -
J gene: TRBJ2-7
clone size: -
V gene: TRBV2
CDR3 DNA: TGTGCCAGCAGTCTCAACAGGTTCTCCTACGAGCAGTACTTC
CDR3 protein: CASSLNRFSYEQYF

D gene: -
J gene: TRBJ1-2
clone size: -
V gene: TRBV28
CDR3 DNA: TGTGCCAGCAGCCAAATCGACAGAATAAAGGGGGCTAACTATGGCTACACCTTC
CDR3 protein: CASSQIDRIKGANYGYTF

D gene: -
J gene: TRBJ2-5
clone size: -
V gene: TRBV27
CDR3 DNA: TGTGCCAGCAGTCCCCTCCGAGGAGAGACCCAGTACTTC
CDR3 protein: CASSPLRGETQYF

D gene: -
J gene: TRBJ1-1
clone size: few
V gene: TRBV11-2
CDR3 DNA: TGTGCCAGCGTTCAGGGGCCACCGAACACTGAAGCTTTCTTT
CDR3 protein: CASVQGPPNTEAFF

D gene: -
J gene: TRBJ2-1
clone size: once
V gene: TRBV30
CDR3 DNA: TGTGCCTGGGGTACCCTAGCTGACTCTATCAATGAGCAGTTCTTC
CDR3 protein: CAWGTLADSINEQFF

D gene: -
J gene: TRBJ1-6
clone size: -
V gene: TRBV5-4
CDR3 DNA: TGTGCCAGCAGCAAAGGACGGGGAATTAATTCACCCCTCCACTTT
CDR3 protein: CASSKGRGINSPLHF

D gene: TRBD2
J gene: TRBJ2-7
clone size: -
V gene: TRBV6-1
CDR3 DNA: TGTGCCAGCAGTGAATGGGGGCCTGGCACGGGAGGGACCTACGAGCAGTACTTC
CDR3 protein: CASSEWGPGTGGTYEQYF

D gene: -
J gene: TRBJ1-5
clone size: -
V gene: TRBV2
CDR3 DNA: TGTGCCAGCAGTCCCGACTATAGCAATCAGCCCCAGCATTTT
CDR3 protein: CASSPDYSNQPQHF

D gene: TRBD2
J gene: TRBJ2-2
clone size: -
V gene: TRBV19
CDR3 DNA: TGTGCCAGTAGTACTCTAAGCCCGGGACTAGCGGGGGCGAACACCGGGGAGCTGTTTTTT
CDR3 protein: CASSTLSPGLAGANTGELFF

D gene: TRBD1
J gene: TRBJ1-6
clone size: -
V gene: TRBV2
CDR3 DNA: TGTGCCAGCAGTTCCGGGACAGGGGGTTCACCCCTCCACTTT
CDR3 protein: CASSSGTGGSPLHF

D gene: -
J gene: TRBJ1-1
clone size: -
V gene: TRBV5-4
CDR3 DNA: TGTGCCAGCAGCTTGATGGCATACACTGAAGCTTTCTTT
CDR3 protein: CASSLMAYTEAFF

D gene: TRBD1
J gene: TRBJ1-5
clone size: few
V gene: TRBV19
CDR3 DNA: TGTGCCAGTAGTTCCCGGACAGGGGGCGAGGGTCAGCCCCAGCATTTT
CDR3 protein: CASSSRTGGEGQPQHF

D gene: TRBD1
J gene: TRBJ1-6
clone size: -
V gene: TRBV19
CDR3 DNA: TGTGCCAGTAGTATGGGACAGGGCTCACCCCTCCACTTT
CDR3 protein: CASSMGQGSPLHF

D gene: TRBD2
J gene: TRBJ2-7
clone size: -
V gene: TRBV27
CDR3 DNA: TGTGCCAGCAGCTCCTTGGGCGGCGGGGGCTACGAGCAGTACTTC
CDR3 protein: CASSSLGGGGYEQYF

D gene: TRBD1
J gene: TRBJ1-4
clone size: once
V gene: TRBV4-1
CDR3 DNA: TGCGCCAGCAGCCAGCCCGGGACAGGGAGTGAAAAACTGTTTTTT
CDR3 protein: CASSQPGTGSEKLFF

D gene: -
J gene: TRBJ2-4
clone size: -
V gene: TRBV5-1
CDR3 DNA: TGCGCCAGCATCATGGGACTGAACCTAGCCAAAAACAGTCAGTACTTC
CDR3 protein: CASIMGLNLAKNSQYF

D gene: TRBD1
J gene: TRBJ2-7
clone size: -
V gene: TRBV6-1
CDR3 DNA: TGTGCCAGCAGTGAGTGGGACAGGGACTACGAGCAGTACTTC
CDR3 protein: CASSEWDRDYEQYF

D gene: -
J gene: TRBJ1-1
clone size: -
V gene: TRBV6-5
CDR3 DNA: TGTGCCAGCAGTTACTCCCTTGGACAGACGAACACTGAAGCTTTCTTT
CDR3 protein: CASSYSLGQTNTEAFF

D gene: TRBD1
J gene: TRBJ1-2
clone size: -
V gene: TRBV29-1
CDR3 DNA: TGCAGCTCTAAGGCAGAGACAGGGGGTGGCTACACCTTC
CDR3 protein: CSSKAETGGGYTF

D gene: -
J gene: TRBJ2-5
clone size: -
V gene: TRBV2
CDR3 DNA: TGTGCCAGCAGTGCGACAAGGGGGACCCAAGAGACCCAGTACTTC
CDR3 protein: CASSATRGTQETQYF

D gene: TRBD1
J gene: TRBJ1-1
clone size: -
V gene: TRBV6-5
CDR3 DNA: TGTGCCAGCAGTTACTCGGGACAGTCCACTGAAGCTTTCTTT
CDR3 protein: CASSYSGQSTEAFF

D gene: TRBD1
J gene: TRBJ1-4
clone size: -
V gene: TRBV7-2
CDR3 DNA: TGTGCCAGCAGCGTGCAAGGGACAGGGGCTCGAAAACTGTTTTTT
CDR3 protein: CASSVQGTGARKLFF

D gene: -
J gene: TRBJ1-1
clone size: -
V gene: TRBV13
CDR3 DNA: TGTGCCAGCAGACCTCGAGGGCCCGCGGGGGACACTGAAGCTTTCTTT
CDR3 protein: CASRPRGPAGDTEAFF

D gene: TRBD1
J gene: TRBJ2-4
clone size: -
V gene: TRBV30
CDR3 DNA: TGTGCTTTGACAGGGGCCAAAAACAGTCAGTACTTC
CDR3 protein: CALTGAKNSQYF

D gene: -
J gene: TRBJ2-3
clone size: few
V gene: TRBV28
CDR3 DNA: TGTGCCAGCAGTGGCGCCGGGGTGGGCACAGATACGCAGTATTTT
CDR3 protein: CASSGAGVGTDTQYF

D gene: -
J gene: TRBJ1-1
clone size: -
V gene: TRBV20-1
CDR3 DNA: TGCAGTGCGCCCCTCACAGGGACCTGGATCTTT
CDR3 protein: CSAPLTGTWIF

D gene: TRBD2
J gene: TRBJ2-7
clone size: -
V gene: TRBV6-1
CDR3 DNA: TGTGCCAGCCAAATAAGGGGGACTAGTCGGTACTTC
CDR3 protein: CASQIRGTSRYF

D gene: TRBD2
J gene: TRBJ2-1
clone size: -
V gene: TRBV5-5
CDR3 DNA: TGTGCCAGCAGCTTTCGACTAGCGGGAGGGGATGAGCAGTTCTTC
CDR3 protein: CASSFRLAGGDEQFF

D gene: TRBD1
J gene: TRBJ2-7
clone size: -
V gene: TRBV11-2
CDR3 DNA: TGTGCCAGCAGCCTGACGGGACAGGGAGGCTACGAGCAGTACTTC
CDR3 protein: CASSLTGQGGYEQYF

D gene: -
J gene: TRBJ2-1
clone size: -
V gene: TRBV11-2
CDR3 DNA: TGTGCCAGCAGCTTAGTTCCCGCTACTTACAATGAGCAGTTCTTC
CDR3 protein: CASSLVPATYNEQFF

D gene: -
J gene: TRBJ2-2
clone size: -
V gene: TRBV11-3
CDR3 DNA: TGTGCCAGCAGCCTTCAGACGGGGTTGAACACCGGGGAGCTGTTTTTT
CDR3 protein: CASSLQTGLNTGELFF

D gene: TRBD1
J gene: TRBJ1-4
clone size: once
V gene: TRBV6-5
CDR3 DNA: TGTGCCAGCACCTCAGACAGGGTGAATGAAAAACTGTTTTTT
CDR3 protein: CASTSDRVNEKLFF

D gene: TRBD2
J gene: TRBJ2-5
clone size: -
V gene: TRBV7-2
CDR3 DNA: TGTGCCAGCAGCCCAGCGGGACTAGCGGAGACCCAGTACTTC
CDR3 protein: CASSPAGLAETQYF

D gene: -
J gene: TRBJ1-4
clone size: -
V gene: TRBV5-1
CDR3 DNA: TGCGCCAGCAGCGCAGAGGGCAACGCGAATGAAAAACTGTTTTTT
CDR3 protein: CASSAEGNANEKLFF

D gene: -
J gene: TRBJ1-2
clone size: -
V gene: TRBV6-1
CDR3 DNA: TGTGCCAGCAGTTCCGCTCGGGGTGGCTACACCTTC
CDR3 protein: CASSSARGGYTF

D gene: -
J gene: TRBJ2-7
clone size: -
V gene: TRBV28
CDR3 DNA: TGTGCCAGCGCCCGAAAGGGACTTGGGTTCTCCTACGAGCAGTACTTC
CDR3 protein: CASARKGLGFSYEQYF

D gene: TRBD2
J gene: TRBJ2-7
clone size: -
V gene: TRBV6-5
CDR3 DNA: TGTGCCAGCGGGAGGGGCGATCTTTACGAGCAGTACTTC
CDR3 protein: CASGRGDLYEQYF

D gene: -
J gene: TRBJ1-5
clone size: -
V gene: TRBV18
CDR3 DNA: TGTGCCAGCTCACCAACCGGGGGTTGGGATCAGCCCCAGCATTTT
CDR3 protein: CASSPTGGWDQPQHF

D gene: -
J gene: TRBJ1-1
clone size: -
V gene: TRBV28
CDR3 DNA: TGTGCCAGCAGTCCAGGGATATGGGTGAACACTGAAGCTTTCTTT
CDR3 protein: CASSPGIWVNTEAFF

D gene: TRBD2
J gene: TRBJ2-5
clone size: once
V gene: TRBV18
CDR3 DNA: TGTGCCAGCTCACCACGAGCTAGCGGGGGGTCGGAGACCCAGTACTTC
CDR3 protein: CASSPRASGGSETQYF

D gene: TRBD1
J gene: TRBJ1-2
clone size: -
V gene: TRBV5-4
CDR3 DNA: TGTGCCAGCAGTTGGGACAGGGGTTATGGCTACACCTTC
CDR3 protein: CASSWDRGYGYTF